A single sample gave rise to the 3 T cell receptor beta chains below, sequenced in a study of blood T cell repertoires in COVID-19. Data came from immunoSEQ multiplex PCR; TCRdb stores just in-frame clones and leaves some out. The top ten clones hold under 7.5% of a sample with about 190,000 clones, around 83% of them seen once. The material sequenced was peripheral blood. The receptors here all came from a woman aged 40 to 50 with acute or convalescent COVID-19.

The gene calls are TRBV19 and TRBJ2-7, with a weak D call TRBD1 (6 bases). Trimming removed 3 bases at V and 3 bases at J, with 12 bases between. This CDR3 comprises 14 residues. Germline V gene lookup returns CDR1 LNHDA and CDR2 SQIVND (reference sequence). Here the CDR3 reads CASSISDSLYEQYF. The CDR3 coding sequence is TGTGCCAGTAGTATTTCGGACAGCCTCTACGAGCAGTACTTC.

This sequence joins TRBV5-1 and TRBJ1-1; D remains unclear. The CDR3 runs 14 residues. CDR1 SGHRS and CDR2 YFSETQ come from the germline V gene. V was cut by 3 bases and J by 1 base, with 10 bases left in between. The CDR3, as DNA: TGCGCCAGCAGCTCCACGACTTCGAACACTGAAGCTTTCTTT. Encoded protein: CASSSTTSNTEAFF.

The genes are TRBV28 and TRBJ2-7; the match to TRBD1 covers 7 bases. Germline V gives CDR1 MDHEN, CDR2 SYDVKM. The V gene end was trimmed by 8 bases and the J gene end by 4 bases; junction bases not matched to a gene: 5. CDR3 size: 12 residues. The CDR3 spells CASRTGAYEQYF. The CDR3, as DNA: TGTGCCAGCCGAACAGGGGCGTACGAGCAGTACTTC.